These 5 T cell receptor beta chains were sequenced from one sample in a study of blood T cell repertoires in COVID-19 (dated by TCRdb to the early 2020s). The library relied on the immunoSEQ multiplex PCR assay. TCRdb's version of the immuneACCESS table is confined to in-frame rearrangements and falls short of the full clone set. An unresolved V gene accounts for under half of the shortfall where checked; the remainder is of unknown origin. The table for this sample lists around 280,000 clones; around 87% of them were counted only once. Around 1.4% of the sample belongs to the ten largest clones. Sample: peripheral blood. The receptors originated from a man aged 70-80 years with acute or convalescent COVID-19.

The chain couples TRBV18 to TRBJ2-7, with 8 bases lining up with TRBD1. Germline V gene sequence: CDR1 KGHSH, CDR2 LQKENI. With V trimmed by 4 bases and J by 3 bases, 5 bases remained unmatched. This CDR3 is built from 14 residues. This chain's CDR3 is CASSQGTGNYEQYF. CDR3 in DNA: TGTGCCAGCTCACAGGGGACAGGAAACTACGAGCAGTACTTC.

As DNA, the CDR3 is TGTGCCAGCTCACCGGGGACAGACACCGGGGAGCTGTTTTTT. Translated: CASSPGTDTGELFF. The chain couples TRBV18 to TRBJ2-2; the match to TRBD1 covers 7 bases. Germline lookup yields CDR1 KGHSH and CDR2 LQKENI. The CDR3 loop spans 14 amino acids. V dropped 3 bases and J dropped 3; count of bases not matched to a gene: 1.

This clone occurred once. Written as DNA, the CDR3 is TGTGCCAGCAGCTTTACAAAGCGGGGGGCCCAGTACTTC. Amino acids: CASSFTKRGAQYF. This sequence joins TRBV5-5 and TRBJ2-5; 9 nucleotides match TRBD2. With 2 bases clipped from V and 9 bases from J, the junction kept 5 bases outside the gene matches. CDR3 length equals 13 residues. CDR1 and CDR2 (germline): SGHKS, YYEKEE (reference sequence).

The genes are TRBV7-2 and TRBJ2-5; D is undetermined. Trimming removed 7 bases at V and 5 bases at J, with 8 bases between. CDR3 length equals 11 residues. CDR1 is SGHTA and CDR2 is FQGNSA in the germline V gene. This chain's CDR3 is CASTPEETQYF. The CDR3 DNA follows: TGTGCCAGCACCCCTGAGGAGACCCAGTACTTC.

V and J are TRBV4-2 and TRBJ2-5, with a weak D call TRBD2 (5 bases). V lost 1 base, J lost 3 bases, and 15 bases lay in between. CDR1 LGHNA and CDR2 YNFKEQ come from the germline V gene. CDR3 length equals 16 residues. For the CDR3, the DNA is TGTGCCAGCAGCCAAGGGAGCGCGTCGCGGGAAGAGACCCAGTACTTC. It yields the protein CASSQGSASREETQYF.